The 31 T cell receptor beta chains below all came from one sample that was sequenced in a study of breast tumors, draining lymph nodes, adjacent tissues. A single record per CDR3 protein comes from TCRdb applying MiXCR to the multiplex PCR reads. The repertoire has around 300,000 distinct CDR3 sequences, 30% of them found once; the top ten carry over 0.95%. Samples came from axillary lymph nodes draining the breast cancer. The sequenced sample consisted of axillary lymph node tissue. These receptors all stem from a female donor with breast cancer. Some clones in this sample may be carry-over from other donors' samples.

There are many counts of this clonotype. V and J are TRBV9 and TRBJ1-2; possibly TRBD1 for D (6 bases). Trimming pared 0 bases from V and 7 bases from J, leaving 13 bases between. The CDR3 covers 14 residues. CDR1 is SGDLS, CDR2 YYNGEE, per germline. The CDR3 nucleotides are TGTGCCAGCAGCGTAGCTGAACAGGGTGGTGGCTACACCTTC. This sequence encodes CASSVAEQGGGYTF.

A remark on this clonotype: The final CDR3 position lacks the conserved phenylalanine or tryptophan, pointing to a likely read error. This chain links TRBV3-1 with TRBJ2-7; no definite D call. This CDR3 has 13 residues. Germline V gene sequence: CDR1 LGHDT, CDR2 YNNKEL (reference sequence). Between the trimmed V and J ends, which lost 6 bases and 6 bases, there was a span of 15 bases. The DNA for the CDR3 is TGTGCCAGCAGTCCGAACATAGCTTCCGAGCAGTACTCC. This codes for CASSPNIASEQYS.

Ten or more counts support this clonotype. The CDR3 loop is CSARDLAGLAGGGEQFF. As DNA, the CDR3 is TGCAGTGCTAGAGATCTAGCGGGACTAGCGGGAGGCGGGGAGCAGTTCTTC. The J gene is TRBJ2-1, the V gene TRBV20-1, with TRBD2 matching 15 bases. Germline V gene data show CDR1 as DFQATT and CDR2 as SNEGSKA (reference sequence). This CDR3 has 17 amino acids. Trimming took 0 bases from V and 10 from J; bases not matched to a gene: 10.

This clonotype has ten or more counts. This rearrangement joins TRBV19 to TRBJ2-3, with D unresolved. The germline CDR1 and CDR2 sequences are LNHDA and SQIVND (reference sequence). The V gene lost 6 bases and the J gene lost 4 bases, with 20 bases spanning the gap. This CDR3 comprises 16 residues. CDR3 DNA: TGTGCCAGTAGCGCTAATCGACAACTCCGAGCAGATACGCAGTATTTT. This encodes CASSANRQLRADTQYF.

On this clonotype: This may stem from a read error, because a much larger clone lies one nucleotide away. This chain connects TRBV7-6 to TRBJ2-7; 11 bases fit TRBD1. The germline gives CDR1 SGHVS, CDR2 FNYEAQ. The CDR3 totals 15 residues. Here the CDR3 DNA reads TGTGCCAGCAGCATGGGGACAGGGGGGCCCTACGAGCAGCACTTC. Amino acids: CASSMGTGGPYEQHF.

The V and J genes are TRBV6-2 or TRBV6-3 and TRBJ2-7; D call uncertain. The V end lost 6 bases, the J end lost 2 bases, and 14 bases lay between the germline ends. The length of the CDR3 is 14 residues. Looked up from germline, CDR1 is MNHEY and CDR2 is SVGEGT. The CDR3 loop reads CASRRQGLAYEQYF. CDR3 DNA sequence: TGTGCCAGCAGGCGACAAGGGCTGGCCTACGAGCAGTACTTC.

This clonotype occurred a few times. The rearrangement joins TRBV5-5 to TRBJ2-5; 11 bases map to TRBD2. The CDR3 length is 16 residues. The germline gives CDR1 SGHKS, CDR2 YYEKEE (reference sequence). V lost 2 bases and J lost 2; bases outside the gene matches: 5. The CDR3 region is CASSFTGLAEQETQYF. DNA of the CDR3: TGTGCCAGCAGCTTCACGGGACTAGCGGAACAAGAGACCCAGTACTTC.

This clonotype was found many times. The genes are TRBV27 and TRBJ2-3; TRBD1 is a possible D gene (5 bases). This CDR3 spans 14 amino acids. The V and J ends lost 4 bases and 5 bases respectively, with 13 bases between them. CDR1 is MNHEY and CDR2 is SMNVEV in the germline V gene (reference sequence). The CDR3 DNA sequence: TGTGCCAGCAGTTCCAGGGCGTCAGGAGATACGCAGTATTTT. Protein: CASSSRASGDTQYF.

This clonotype occurred many times. The rearrangement links TRBV24-1 to TRBJ2-1, with TRBD2 matching over 13 bases. The V segment lost 4 bases and the J segment 8 bases; nucleotides outside the gene matches: 13. Germline CDR1 reads KGHDR; CDR2 reads SFDVKD. The CDR3 extends over 18 amino acids. CDR3 sequence reads: CATSDRGTSGRALHEQFF. Here the CDR3 DNA reads TGTGCCACCAGTGACAGGGGCACTAGCGGGAGGGCCCTCCATGAGCAGTTCTTC.

This rearrangement joins TRBV10-3 to TRBJ1-2; 8 bases match TRBD1. CDR1 and CDR2 from the germline V gene are ENHRY and SYGVKD. The CDR3 has 13 amino acids. The trim removed 0 bases at V and 8 bases at J, leaving 2 bases unmatched. The CDR3 protein is CAISESGTGGYTF. CDR3 coding DNA: TGTGCCATCAGTGAGTCAGGGACAGGAGGCTACACCTTC.

The J gene is TRBJ2-1, the V gene TRBV12-3 or TRBV12-4, with TRBD2 identical over 7 bases. The CDR3 consists of 16 residues. J gave up 6 bases and V 8 bases, and 16 bases lay outside the gene matches. The CDR3 nucleotides are TGTGCCAGCCTTCGGGGAGGGGCCCCCCAAGCCAATGAGCAGTTCTTC. Translated: CASLRGGAPQANEQFF.

This clonotype was seen only a few times. This may arise from a read error, as a much more abundant clone is one base away. V gene TRBV5-6 combines with J gene TRBJ1-6; D is undetermined. Trimming cost V 4 bases and J 8 bases, with 13 bases left between them. Germline V gene sequence: CDR1 SGHDT, CDR2 YYEEEE. CDR3 size: 14 residues. CDR3 protein: CASSPAEADSPLHF. As DNA, the CDR3 is TGTGCCAGCAGCCCCGCGGAAGCCGATTCACCCCTCCACTTT. The full variable domain, rest sourced from reference TRBV5-6 and TRBJ1-6, is DAGVTQSPTHLIKTRGQQVTLRCSPKSGHDTVSWYQQALGQGPQFIFQYYEEEERQRGNFPDRFSGHQFPNYSSELNVNALLLGDSALYLCASSPAEADSPLHFGNGTRLTVT.

This clonotype was detected only a few times. V and J are TRBV4-1 and TRBJ2-1; possible D gene TRBD2, 6 bases. The V end was cut by 0 bases, the J end by 2 bases, with 11 bases between. The CDR3 loop spans 16 amino acids. Germline lookup yields CDR1 MGHRA and CDR2 YSYEKL. This CDR3 is CASSQDPGGTYNEQFF. As DNA, the CDR3 is TGCGCCAGCAGCCAAGATCCCGGCGGGACCTACAATGAGCAGTTCTTC.

In its sample, this clonotype was seen many times. J is TRBJ2-3 and V is TRBV24-1; D is ambiguous. The CDR3 extends over 17 amino acids. Germline CDR1 reads KGHDR; CDR2 reads SFDVKD. V gave up 2 bases and J gave up 0 bases, with 14 bases separating them. The CDR3 coding sequence is TGTGCCACCAGTGATTCACGGGTGGGGATTAGCACAGATACGCAGTATTTT. It codes for CATSDSRVGISTDTQYF.

This clonotype was counted between two and nine times. This rearrangement joins TRBV30 to TRBJ1-2; perhaps TRBD1 as D (5 bases). The CDR3 is 14 residues long. Deletions cut 4 bases from V and 9 bases from J, with 21 bases between. Germline loops: CDR1 GTSNPN, CDR2 SVGIG (reference sequence). The CDR3 DNA is TGTGCCTGGACCCGGGGGGGTCCCGGTCGACGCTACACCTTC. Translated: CAWTRGGPGRRYTF.

This clonotype was counted a few times. A read error may explain this, as a much larger clone is one base away. J is TRBJ2-1 and V is TRBV20-1; D is ambiguous. The germline V gene has CDR1 DFQATT and CDR2 SNEGSKA (reference sequence). CDR3 size: 14 residues. Trimming removed 3 bases from V and 9 bases from J, with 18 bases in between. The CDR3 sequence is CSASPSWVQTEQFF. CDR3 in DNA: TGCAGTGCTAGTCCTAGTTGGGTCCAAACTGAGCAGTTCTTC.

The chain is built from TRBV30 and TRBJ1-6; no firm D call. The length of the CDR3 is 16 residues. Germline values: CDR1 GTSNPN, CDR2 SVGIG (reference sequence). Trimming stripped 0 bases from V and 3 bases from J, with 12 bases between. In DNA, the CDR3 is TGTGCCTGGAGTGTAAGCGGGTTTTTCTATAATTCACCCCTCCACTTT. Translation gives CAWSVSGFFYNSPLHF. Looking up the rest from reference TRBV30 and TRBJ1-6 gives the full variable domain: SQTIHQWPATLVQPVGSPLSLECTVEGTSNPNLYWYRQAAGRGLQLLFYSVGIGQISSEVPQNLSASRPQDRQFILSSKKLLLSDSGFYLCAWSVSGFFYNSPLHFGNGTRLTVT.

This clonotype was seen repeatedly, ten times or more. The genes are TRBV5-1 and TRBJ1-2, with TRBD1 identical over 9 bases. V lost 0 bases, J lost 4 bases, and 4 bases stayed unmatched. The CDR3 has 15 amino acids. Germline-derived CDR1 and CDR2 are SGHRS and YFSETQ. CDR3 sequence (DNA): TGCGCCAGCAGCTTGGGGGACAGGGAAGTCTATGGCTACACCTTC. It codes for CASSLGDREVYGYTF.

This clonotype has at least ten counts. The V and J genes are TRBV11-3 and TRBJ2-1; 10 bases are a match to TRBD2. The germline CDR1 and CDR2 sequences are SGHNT and YENEEA. CDR3 length: 15 amino acids. Trimming at V came to 5 bases and at J to 1 base, leaving 2 bases not matched to a gene. Here the CDR3 reads CASSTSGISYNEQFF. CDR3 DNA sequence: TGTGCCAGCAGCACTAGCGGGATATCCTACAATGAGCAGTTCTTC.

As to this clonotype: This may be a read error: a much more frequent sequence differs by one nucleotide. This CDR3 is missing its conserved last phenylalanine or tryptophan, likely due to a read error. The chain combines TRBV4-1 with TRBJ2-3; 11 bases are shared with TRBD2. CDR3 length: 15 residues. With V trimmed by 4 bases and J by 6 bases, 6 bases remained unmatched. Per germline, CDR1 MGHRA and CDR2 YSYEKL. The CDR3 DNA is TGCGCCAGCAGCCCAGCGACTAGCGGGGTTGATACGCAGTATTCT. It specifies CASSPATSGVDTQYS.

The sample holds a few counts of this clonotype. A read error may explain this, as a much larger clone is one base away. The chain is built from TRBV6-5 and TRBJ2-7; D may be TRBD2 (5 bases). The CDR3 is 11 residues long. V lost 5 bases and J 6 bases, leaving 8 bases between the germline ends. Germline V CDR1 and CDR2: MNHEY, SVGAGI. CDR3 sequence (DNA): TGTGCCAGCAGTCCGGGGTCCGAGCAGTACTTC. Protein: CASSPGSEQYF.

This clonotype was observed many times. This chain joins TRBV7-2 and TRBJ2-1; the match to TRBD2 covers 8 bases. Germline V gene lookup returns CDR1 SGHTA and CDR2 FQGNSA. Germline trimming cut 1 base from V and 6 bases from J; bases unmatched to any gene: 5. This CDR3 comprises 15 residues. The CDR3 DNA is TGTGCCAGCAGCTTAGGGGGACTAGTGAGCAATGAGCAGTTCTTC. It translates to CASSLGGLVSNEQFF.

This clonotype was observed many times. The germline gene is not matched at one end of the junction; a read error may be the cause. The chain uses TRBV25-1 and TRBJ2-5, with D tentatively TRBD2 (6 bases). CDR1 is MGHDK, CDR2 SYGVNS, per germline. The CDR3 has 15 amino acids. The CDR3 reads CASLGPGGAQGTQYF. The CDR3 nucleotides are TGTGCCAGCCTGGGGCCCGGCGGGGCTCAAGGGACCCAGTACTTC.

The sample holds many counts of this clonotype. The gene calls are TRBV20-1 and TRBJ1-3, with a weak D call TRBD1 (5 bases). Germline-derived CDR1 and CDR2 are DFQATT and SNEGSKA (reference sequence). The CDR3 is made up of 15 amino acids. The V and J ends lost 6 bases and 2 bases respectively, with 17 bases between them. DNA of the CDR3: TGCAGTGCCAGAAAGGGGTGGGGAACTGGAAACACCATATATTTT. Translated, it gives CSARKGWGTGNTIYF.

This clonotype was found many times. The V call is TRBV20-1, the J call TRBJ2-1; 8 nucleotides match TRBD1. The V gene's germline CDR1 is DFQATT and CDR2 SNEGSKA (reference sequence). The J segment lost 4 bases and the V segment lost 5 bases, leaving 13 bases of the junction unmatched. CDR3 length: 16 amino acids. CDR3 sequence reads: CSAPGQVHLGYNEQFF. The CDR3 nucleotides are TGCAGTGCTCCGGGACAGGTCCATTTGGGGTACAATGAGCAGTTCTTC.

A word on this clonotype: The CDR3 carries no conserved terminal phenylalanine or tryptophan, so it likely arises from a read error. The V gene is TRBV29-1, the J gene TRBJ2-3, with 7 bases aligning to TRBD1. Germline loops: CDR1 SQVTM, CDR2 ANQGSEA. The CDR3 consists of 15 residues. CDR3 in DNA: TGCAGCGGACGACAGGGTGGGTTTTCCACAAATACGCAGTATCTT. This translates into CSGRQGGFSTNTQYL.

In this sample, this clonotype turned up many times. The rearrangement links TRBV24-1 to TRBJ2-2; tentatively, D is TRBD2 (5 bases). CDR1 and CDR2 (germline): KGHDR, SFDVKD. The CDR3 sequence is 14 residues long. V lost 5 bases and J lost 3, with 9 bases in between. The CDR3 nucleotides read TGTGCCACCAGTGTCGGCGGGTACACCGGGGAGCTGTTTTTT. Its protein is CATSVGGYTGELFF.

This clonotype was seen a few times. The gene calls are TRBV6-5 and TRBJ1-6, with D possibly matching TRBD1 (5 bases). Germline V CDR1 and CDR2: MNHEY, SVGAGI. The CDR3 is 18 amino acids. Trimming took 4 bases from V and 7 from J, leaving 23 bases between them. In DNA, the CDR3 is TGTGCCAGCAGTTCGGGCAGGGTTGGCGGATTCGAAAATTCACCCCTCCACTTT. Its protein is CASSSGRVGGFENSPLHF.

This chain links TRBV6-1 with TRBJ2-7; D possibly corresponds to TRBD2 (6 bases). The V gene's germline CDR1 is MNHNS and CDR2 SASEGT. The CDR3 is made up of 16 amino acids. V lost 2 bases and J 6 bases, leaving 20 bases between the germline ends. The DNA of the CDR3 is TGTGCCAGCAGTGAAAAGCGGGCTCTGCTCAAGGCCGAGCAGTACTTC. It encodes CASSEKRALLKAEQYF.

The table lists this clonotype with many counts. The chain uses TRBV24-1 and TRBJ2-5; 7 nucleotides align to TRBD1. This CDR3 is built from 14 residues. Germline CDR1 and CDR2: KGHDR and SFDVKD. With 5 bases clipped from V and 2 bases from J, the junction kept 4 bases outside the gene matches. CDR3 sequence: CATSVSTGQETQYF. As DNA, the CDR3 is TGTGCCACCAGTGTATCGACAGGGCAAGAGACCCAGTACTTC.

This clonotype was observed many times. The rearrangement uses TRBV12-5 and TRBJ2-1; D is possibly TRBD2 (6 bases). The germline CDR1 and CDR2 sequences are LGHNT and FRNRAP. The CDR3 runs to 15 residues. Deletions cut 0 bases from V and 10 bases from J, with 16 bases between. The CDR3 here is CASGLVGTWEAEQFF. Written as DNA, the CDR3 is TGTGCTAGTGGTTTGGTAGGGACTTGGGAGGCGGAGCAGTTCTTC.